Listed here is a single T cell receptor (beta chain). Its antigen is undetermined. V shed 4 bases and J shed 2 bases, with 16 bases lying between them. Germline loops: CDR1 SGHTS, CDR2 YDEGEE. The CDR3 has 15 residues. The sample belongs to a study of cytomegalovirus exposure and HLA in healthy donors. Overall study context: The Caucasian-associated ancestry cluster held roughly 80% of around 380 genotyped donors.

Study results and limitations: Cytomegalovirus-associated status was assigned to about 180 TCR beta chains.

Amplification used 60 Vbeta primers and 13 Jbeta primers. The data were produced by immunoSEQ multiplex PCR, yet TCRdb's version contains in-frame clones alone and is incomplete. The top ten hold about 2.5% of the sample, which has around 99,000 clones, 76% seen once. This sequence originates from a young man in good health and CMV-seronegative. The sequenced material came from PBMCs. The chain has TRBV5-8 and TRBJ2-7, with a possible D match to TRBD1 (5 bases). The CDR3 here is CASSPGPDRTYEQYF. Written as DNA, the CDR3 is TGTGCCAGCAGCCCAGGGCCAGACCGGACCTACGAGCAGTACTTC.